The present entry profiles one T cell receptor beta chain with its context. Its matching antigen is unknown. V lost 3 bases and J lost 2; bases outside the gene matches: 4. In germline, CDR1 is MDHEN, CDR2 SYDVKM. This CDR3 is 15 amino acids long. This specimen comes from a study of cytomegalovirus exposure and HLA in healthy donors. Primers included in the PCR were 60 Vbeta and 13 Jbeta primers. Libraries were prepared by immunoSEQ multiplex PCR; TCRdb keeps only in-frame clonotypes and omits some of them. The table has about 190,000 clones, more than 75% seen once. Study findings and constraints: Accurate prediction of HLA-A and HLA-B alleles (for most subjects) was reportedly achieved from TCR beta sequences. A link between a missense DCLRE1C variant and TCR beta V- and J-gene trimming emerged from a later analysis.

The rearrangement joins TRBV28 to TRBJ1-5; the match to TRBD1 covers 7 bases. The specimen sequenced was PBMCs. The TCR was taken from a woman aged 18-29 years in good health and CMV-seronegative. Here the CDR3 DNA reads TGTGCCAGCAGTTTGAGGGGGCGAGGCAATCAGCCCCAGCATTTT. Residues: CASSLRGRGNQPQHF.